This T cell receptor beta chain was recovered during a study of T cell repertoires in aging, cancer and after chemotherapy. Study overall: Donor ages fell into six groups from 30 or younger up to 70 or older.

Peripheral blood genomic DNA, not sorted cells or RNA, was the template. Study observations and caveats: Healthy donors lost TCR diversity with age mainly through richness, cancer patients through richness and evenness.

This clonotype is medium-sized within its sample. Its antigen is not known. V gave up 6 bases and J gave up 0 bases, with 6 bases separating them. CDR3 length equals 13 residues. The V gene's germline CDR1 is MNHEY and CDR2 SVGAGI. A mixed TRB-A/B primer pool amplified rearranged TRB by multiplex touch-down PCR. TCRdb re-derived calls from the multiplex PCR reads in MiXCR, one entry per CDR3 protein. Of about 12,000 distinct CDR3 sequences listed, around 20% are singletons. The origin of this receptor is a human donor in good health. The chain combines TRBV6-5 with TRBJ2-1; a weak D match, TRBD1 (6 bases). Sequencing was carried out using blood. CDR3 nucleotide sequence: TGTGCCAGCAGGGACAGCTCCTACAATGAGCAGTTCTTC. As protein: CASRDSSYNEQFF.